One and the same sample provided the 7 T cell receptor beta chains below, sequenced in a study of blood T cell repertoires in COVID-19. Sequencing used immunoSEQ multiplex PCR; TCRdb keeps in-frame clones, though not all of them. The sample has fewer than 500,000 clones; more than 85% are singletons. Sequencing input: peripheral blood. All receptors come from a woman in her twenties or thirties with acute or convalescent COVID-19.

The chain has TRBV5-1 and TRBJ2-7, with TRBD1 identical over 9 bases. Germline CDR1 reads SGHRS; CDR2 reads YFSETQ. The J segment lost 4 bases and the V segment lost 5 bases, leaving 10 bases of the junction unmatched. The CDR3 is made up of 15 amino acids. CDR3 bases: TGCGCCAGCAGAGAGACTCCGGGACAGGGTTACGAGCAGTACTTC. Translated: CASRETPGQGYEQYF.

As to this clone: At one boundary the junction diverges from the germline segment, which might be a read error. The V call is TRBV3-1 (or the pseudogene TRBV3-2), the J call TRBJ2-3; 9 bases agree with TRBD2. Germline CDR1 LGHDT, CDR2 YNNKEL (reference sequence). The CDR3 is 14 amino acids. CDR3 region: CASSLWTSADAQYF. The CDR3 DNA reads TGTGCCAGCAGCCTTTGGACTAGCGCAGATGCGCAGTATTTT.

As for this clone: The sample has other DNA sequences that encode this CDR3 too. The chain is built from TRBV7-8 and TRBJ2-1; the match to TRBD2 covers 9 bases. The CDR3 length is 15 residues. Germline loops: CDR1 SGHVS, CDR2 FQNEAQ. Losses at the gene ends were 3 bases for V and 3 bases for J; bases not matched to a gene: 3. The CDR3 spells CASSLSGGSYNEQFF. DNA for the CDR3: TGTGCCAGCAGCTTGAGCGGGGGGAGCTACAATGAGCAGTTCTTC.

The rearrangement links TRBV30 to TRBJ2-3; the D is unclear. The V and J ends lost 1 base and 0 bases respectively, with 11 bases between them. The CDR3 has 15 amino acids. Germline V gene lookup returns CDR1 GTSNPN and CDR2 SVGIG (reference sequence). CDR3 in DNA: TGTGCCTGGAGTGCTGGCATCTCTAGCACAGATACGCAGTATTTT. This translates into CAWSAGISSTDTQYF.

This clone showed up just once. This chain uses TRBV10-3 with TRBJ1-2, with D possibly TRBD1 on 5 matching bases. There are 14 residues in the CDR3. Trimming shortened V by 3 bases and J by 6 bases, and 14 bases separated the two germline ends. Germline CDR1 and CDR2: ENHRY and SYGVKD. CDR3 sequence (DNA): TGTGCCATCAGTGATTGGGACTCGATCCATGGCTACACCTTC. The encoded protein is CAISDWDSIHGYTF.

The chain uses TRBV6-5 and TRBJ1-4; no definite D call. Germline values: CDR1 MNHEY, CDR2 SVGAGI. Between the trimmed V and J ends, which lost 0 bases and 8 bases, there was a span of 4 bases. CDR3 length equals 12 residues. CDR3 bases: TGTGCCAGCAGTTACTCCGGGGAAAAACTGTTTTTT. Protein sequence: CASSYSGEKLFF.

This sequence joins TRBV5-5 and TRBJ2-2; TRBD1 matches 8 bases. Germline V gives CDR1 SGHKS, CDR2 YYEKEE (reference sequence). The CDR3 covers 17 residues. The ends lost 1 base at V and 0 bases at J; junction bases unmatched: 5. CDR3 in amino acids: CASSLRGQASNTGELFF. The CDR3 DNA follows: TGTGCCAGCAGCTTGAGGGGACAGGCGTCGAACACCGGGGAGCTGTTTTTT. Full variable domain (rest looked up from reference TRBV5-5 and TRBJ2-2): DAGVTQSPTHLIKTRGQQVTLRCSPISGHKSVSWYQQVLGQGPQFIFQYYEKEERGRGNFPDRFSARQFPNYSSELNVNALLLGDSALYLCASSLRGQASNTGELFFGEGSRLTVL.